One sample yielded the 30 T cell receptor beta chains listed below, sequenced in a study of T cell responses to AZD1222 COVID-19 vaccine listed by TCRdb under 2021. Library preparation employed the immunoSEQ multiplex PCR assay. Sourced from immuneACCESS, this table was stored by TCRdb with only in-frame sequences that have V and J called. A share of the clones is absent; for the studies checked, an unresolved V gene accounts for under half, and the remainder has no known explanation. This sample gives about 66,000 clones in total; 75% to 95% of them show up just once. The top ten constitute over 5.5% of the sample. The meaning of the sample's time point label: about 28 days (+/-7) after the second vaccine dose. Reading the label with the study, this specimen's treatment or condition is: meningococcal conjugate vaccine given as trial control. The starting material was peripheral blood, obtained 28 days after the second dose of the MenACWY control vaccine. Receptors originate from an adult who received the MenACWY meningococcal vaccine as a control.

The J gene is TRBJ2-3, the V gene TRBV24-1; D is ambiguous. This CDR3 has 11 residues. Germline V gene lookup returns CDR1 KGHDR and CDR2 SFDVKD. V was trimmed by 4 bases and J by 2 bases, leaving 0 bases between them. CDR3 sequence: CATSDTDTQYF. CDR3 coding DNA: TGTGCCACCAGTGACACAGATACGCAGTATTTT.

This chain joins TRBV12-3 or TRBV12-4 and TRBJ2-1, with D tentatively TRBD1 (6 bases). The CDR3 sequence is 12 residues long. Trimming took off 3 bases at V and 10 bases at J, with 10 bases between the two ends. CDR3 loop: CASSFTGKEQFF. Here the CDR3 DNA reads TGTGCCAGCAGTTTCACAGGGAAGGAGCAGTTCTTC.

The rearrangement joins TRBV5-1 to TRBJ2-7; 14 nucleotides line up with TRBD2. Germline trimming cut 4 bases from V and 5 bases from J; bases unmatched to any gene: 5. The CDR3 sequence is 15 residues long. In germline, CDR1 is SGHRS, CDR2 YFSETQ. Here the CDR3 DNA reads TGCGCCAGCAGCGGAGGGACTAGCGGGAGCCACGAGCAGTACTTC. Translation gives CASSGGTSGSHEQYF.

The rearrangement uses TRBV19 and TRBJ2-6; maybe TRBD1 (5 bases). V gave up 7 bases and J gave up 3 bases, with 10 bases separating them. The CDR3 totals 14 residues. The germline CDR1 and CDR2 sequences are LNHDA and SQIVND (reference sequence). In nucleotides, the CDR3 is TGTGCCAGTAAGGGGTTTTTTGGGGCCAACGTCCTGACTTTC. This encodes CASKGFFGANVLTF.

The CDR3 sequence: CASGFTSWASPLHF. The CDR3 DNA follows: TGTGCTAGTGGTTTCACTTCCTGGGCTTCACCCCTCCACTTT. The J gene is TRBJ1-6, the V gene TRBV12-5; D is undetermined. This CDR3 spans 14 amino acids. Germline V gene data show CDR1 as LGHNT and CDR2 as FRNRAP. The V end was cut by 3 bases, the J end by 9 bases, with 12 bases between.

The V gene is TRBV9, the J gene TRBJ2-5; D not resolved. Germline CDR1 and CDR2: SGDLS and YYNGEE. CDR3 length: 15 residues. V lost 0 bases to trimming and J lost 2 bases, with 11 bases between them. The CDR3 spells CASSVGPAQQETQYF. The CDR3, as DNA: TGTGCCAGCAGCGTAGGGCCAGCGCAGCAAGAGACCCAGTACTTC. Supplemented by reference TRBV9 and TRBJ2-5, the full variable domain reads DSGVTQTPKHLITATGQRVTLRCSPRSGDLSVYWYQQSLDQGLQFLIQYYNGEERAKGNILERFSAQQFPDLHSELNLSSLELGDSALYFCASSVGPAQQETQYFGPGTRLLVL.

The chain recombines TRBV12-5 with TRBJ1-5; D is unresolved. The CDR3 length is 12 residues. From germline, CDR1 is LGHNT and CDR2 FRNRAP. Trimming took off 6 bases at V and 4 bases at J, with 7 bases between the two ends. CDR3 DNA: TGTGCTAGTGGGTTTGTAAATCAGCCCCAGCATTTT. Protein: CASGFVNQPQHF.

The CDR3, as DNA: TGTGCCAGCAGCTTAGATCAGTCCCAGCAGTTCTTC. Encoded protein: CASSLDQSQQFF. The chain links TRBV11-2 to TRBJ2-1; D is unclear. Germline CDR1 SGHAT, CDR2 FQNNGV. This CDR3 contains 12 residues. Trimming cost V 0 bases and J 11 bases, with 8 bases left between them. Complete variable domain (other parts from reference TRBV11-2 and TRBJ2-1): EAGVAQSPRYKIIEKRQSVAFWCNPISGHATLYWYQQILGQGPKLLIQFQNNGVVDDSQLPKDRFSAERLKGVDSTLKIQPAKLEDSAVYLCASSLDQSQQFFGPGTRLTVL.

Written as DNA, the CDR3 is TGCAGCGTTGGCGGGGGTCGGCGGCAGACCCAGTACTTC. It codes for CSVGGGRRQTQYF. This chain links TRBV29-1 with TRBJ2-5; TRBD2 matches at 7 bases. CDR3 length: 13 amino acids. Trimming took 4 bases from V and 6 from J; bases not matched to a gene: 8. CDR1 is SQVTM and CDR2 is ANQGSEA in the germline V gene.

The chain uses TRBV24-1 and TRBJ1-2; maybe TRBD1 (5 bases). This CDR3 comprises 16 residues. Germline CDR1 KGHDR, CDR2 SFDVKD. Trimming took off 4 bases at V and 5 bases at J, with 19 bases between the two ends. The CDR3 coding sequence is TGTGCCACCAGTGACTCCGGACATCTTGACCGTTATGGCTACACCTTC. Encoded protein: CATSDSGHLDRYGYTF.

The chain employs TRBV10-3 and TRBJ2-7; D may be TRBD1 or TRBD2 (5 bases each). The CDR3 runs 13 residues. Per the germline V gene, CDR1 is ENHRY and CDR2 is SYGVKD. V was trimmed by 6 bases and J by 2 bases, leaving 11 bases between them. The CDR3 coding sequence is TGTGCCATCAGACCTGGGGACCCCTACGAGCAGTACTTC. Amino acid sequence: CAIRPGDPYEQYF.

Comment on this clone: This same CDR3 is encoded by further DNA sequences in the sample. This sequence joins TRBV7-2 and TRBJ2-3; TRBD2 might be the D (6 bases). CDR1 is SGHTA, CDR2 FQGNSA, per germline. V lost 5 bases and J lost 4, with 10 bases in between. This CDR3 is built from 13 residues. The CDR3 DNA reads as TGTGCCAGCAGCCTCGGCGGGGCAGATACGCAGTATTTT. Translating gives CASSLGGADTQYF.

In nucleotides, the CDR3 is TGTGCCAGCAGTGAAGCCGGGACTAGCGGTTACAATGAGCAGTTCTTC. It is translated as CASSEAGTSGYNEQFF. This chain uses TRBV6-1 with TRBJ2-1; 11 nucleotides line up with TRBD2. There are 16 residues in the CDR3. With V trimmed by 0 bases and J by 4 bases, 2 bases remained unmatched. Germline V lookup: CDR1 MNHNS, CDR2 SASEGT.

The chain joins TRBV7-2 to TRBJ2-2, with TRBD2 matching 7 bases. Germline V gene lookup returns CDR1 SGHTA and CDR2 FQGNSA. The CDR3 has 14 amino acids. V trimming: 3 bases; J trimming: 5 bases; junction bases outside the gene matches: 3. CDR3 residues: CASSFGGSTGELFF. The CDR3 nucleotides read TGTGCCAGCAGCTTCGGGGGGTCAACCGGGGAGCTGTTTTTT.

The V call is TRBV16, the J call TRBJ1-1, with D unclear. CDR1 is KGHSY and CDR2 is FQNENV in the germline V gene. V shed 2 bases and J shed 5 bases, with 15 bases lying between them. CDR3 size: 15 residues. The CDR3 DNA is TGTGCCAGCAGCCAAAAGACCCCACCCCTAACTGAAGCTTTCTTT. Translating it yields CASSQKTPPLTEAFF. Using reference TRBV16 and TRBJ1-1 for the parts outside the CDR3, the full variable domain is GEEVAQTPKHLVRGEGQKAKLYCAPIKGHSYVFWYQQVLKNEFKFLISFQNENVFDETGMPKERFSAKCLPNSPCSLEIQATKLEDSAVYFCASSQKTPPLTEAFFGQGTRLTVV.

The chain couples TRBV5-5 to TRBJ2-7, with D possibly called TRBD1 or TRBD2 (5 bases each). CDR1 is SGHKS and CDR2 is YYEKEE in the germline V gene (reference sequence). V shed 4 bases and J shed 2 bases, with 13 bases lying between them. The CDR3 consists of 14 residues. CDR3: CASSIGTATYEQYF. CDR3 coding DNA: TGTGCCAGCAGCATCGGGACGGCCACCTACGAGCAGTACTTC.

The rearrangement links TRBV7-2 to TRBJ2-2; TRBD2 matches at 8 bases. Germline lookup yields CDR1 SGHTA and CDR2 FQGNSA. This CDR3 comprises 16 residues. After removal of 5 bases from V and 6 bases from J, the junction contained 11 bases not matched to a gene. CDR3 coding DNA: TGTGCCAGCAGCCCCAGGGCGGGGGGCATGTCCGGGGAGCTGTTTTTT. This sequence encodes CASSPRAGGMSGELFF.

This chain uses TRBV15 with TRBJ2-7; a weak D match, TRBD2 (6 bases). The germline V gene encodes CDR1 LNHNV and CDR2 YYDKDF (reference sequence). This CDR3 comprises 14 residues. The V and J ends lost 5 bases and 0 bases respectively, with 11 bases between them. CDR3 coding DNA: TGTGCCACCAGCGTTAGCGGAGCCTCCTACGAGCAGTACTTC. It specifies CATSVSGASYEQYF.

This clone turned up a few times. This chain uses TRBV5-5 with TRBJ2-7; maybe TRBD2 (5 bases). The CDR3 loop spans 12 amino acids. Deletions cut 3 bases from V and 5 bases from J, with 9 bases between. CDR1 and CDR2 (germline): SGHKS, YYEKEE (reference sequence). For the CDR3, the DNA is TGTGCCAGCAGCTCCGGGAACGACGAGCAGTACTTC. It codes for CASSSGNDEQYF. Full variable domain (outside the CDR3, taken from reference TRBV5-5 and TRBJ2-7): DAGVTQSPTHLIKTRGQQVTLRCSPISGHKSVSWYQQVLGQGPQFIFQYYEKEERGRGNFPDRFSARQFPNYSSELNVNALLLGDSALYLCASSSGNDEQYFGPGTRLTVT.

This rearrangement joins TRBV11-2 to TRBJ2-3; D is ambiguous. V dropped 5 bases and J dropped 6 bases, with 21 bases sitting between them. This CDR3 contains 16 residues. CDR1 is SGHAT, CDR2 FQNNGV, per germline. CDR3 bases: TGTGCCAGCAGCCCTTCCGCCGAGTCGTTTGATGATACGCAGTATTTT. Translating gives CASSPSAESFDDTQYF. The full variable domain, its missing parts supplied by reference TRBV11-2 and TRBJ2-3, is EAGVAQSPRYKIIEKRQSVAFWCNPISGHATLYWYQQILGQGPKLLIQFQNNGVVDDSQLPKDRFSAERLKGVDSTLKIQPAKLEDSAVYLCASSPSAESFDDTQYFGPGTRLTVL.

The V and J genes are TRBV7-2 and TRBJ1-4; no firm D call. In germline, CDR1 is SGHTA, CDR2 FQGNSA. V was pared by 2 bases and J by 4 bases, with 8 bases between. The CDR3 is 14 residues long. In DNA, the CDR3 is TGTGCCAGCAGCTTACTCCCACTTAATGAAAAACTGTTTTTT. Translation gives CASSLLPLNEKLFF.

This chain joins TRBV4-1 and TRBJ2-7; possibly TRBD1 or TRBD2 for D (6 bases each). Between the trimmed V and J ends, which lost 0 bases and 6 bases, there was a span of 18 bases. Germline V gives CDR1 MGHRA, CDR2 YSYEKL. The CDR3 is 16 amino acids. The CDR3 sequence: CASSQDMGGAGTEQYF. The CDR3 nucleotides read TGCGCCAGCAGCCAAGATATGGGGGGCGCCGGGACCGAGCAGTACTTC.

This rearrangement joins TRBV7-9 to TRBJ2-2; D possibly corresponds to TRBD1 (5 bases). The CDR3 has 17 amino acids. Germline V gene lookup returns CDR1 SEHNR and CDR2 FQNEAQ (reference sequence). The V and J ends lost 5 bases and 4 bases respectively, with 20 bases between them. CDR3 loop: CASSPSQGRPGTGELFF. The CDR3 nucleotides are TGTGCCAGCAGCCCGAGCCAGGGCCGACCCGGCACCGGGGAGCTGTTTTTT.

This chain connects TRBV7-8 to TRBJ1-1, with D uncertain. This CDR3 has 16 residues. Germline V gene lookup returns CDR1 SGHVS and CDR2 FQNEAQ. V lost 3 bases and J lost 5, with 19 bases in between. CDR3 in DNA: TGTGCCAGCAGCTTTTCGGCCGGGTGGGGAAAAACTGAAGCTTTCTTT. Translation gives CASSFSAGWGKTEAFF.

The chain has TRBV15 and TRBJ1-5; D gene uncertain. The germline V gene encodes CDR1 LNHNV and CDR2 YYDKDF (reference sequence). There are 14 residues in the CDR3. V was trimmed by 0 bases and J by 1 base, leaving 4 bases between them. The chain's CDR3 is CATSREGSNQPQHF. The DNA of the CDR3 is TGTGCCACCAGCAGAGAGGGGAGCAATCAGCCCCAGCATTTT.

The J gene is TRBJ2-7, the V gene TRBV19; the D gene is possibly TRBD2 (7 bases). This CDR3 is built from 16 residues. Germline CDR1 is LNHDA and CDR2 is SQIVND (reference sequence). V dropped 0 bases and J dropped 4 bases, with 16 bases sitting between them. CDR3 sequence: CASSIDPSEGGYEQYF. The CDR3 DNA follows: TGTGCCAGTAGTATAGACCCCAGCGAGGGGGGGTACGAGCAGTACTTC. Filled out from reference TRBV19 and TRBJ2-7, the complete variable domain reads DGGITQSPKYLFRKEGQNVTLSCEQNLNHDAMYWYRQDPGQGLRLIYYSQIVNDFQKGDIAEGYSVSREKKESFPLTVTSAQKNPTAFYLCASSIDPSEGGYEQYFGPGTRLTVT.

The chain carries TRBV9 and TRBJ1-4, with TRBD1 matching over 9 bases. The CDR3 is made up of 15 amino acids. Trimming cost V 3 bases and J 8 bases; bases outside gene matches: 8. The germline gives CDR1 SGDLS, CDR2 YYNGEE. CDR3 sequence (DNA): TGTGCCAGCAGCGCTTCCGGGACAGGGCGCGAAAAACTGTTTTTT. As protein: CASSASGTGREKLFF.

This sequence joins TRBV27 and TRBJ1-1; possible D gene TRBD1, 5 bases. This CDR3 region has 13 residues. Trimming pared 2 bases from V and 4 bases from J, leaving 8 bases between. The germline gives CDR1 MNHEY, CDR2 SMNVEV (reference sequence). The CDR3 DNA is TGTGCCAGCAGTTTACAGGGTCTCACTGAAGCTTTCTTT. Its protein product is CASSLQGLTEAFF.

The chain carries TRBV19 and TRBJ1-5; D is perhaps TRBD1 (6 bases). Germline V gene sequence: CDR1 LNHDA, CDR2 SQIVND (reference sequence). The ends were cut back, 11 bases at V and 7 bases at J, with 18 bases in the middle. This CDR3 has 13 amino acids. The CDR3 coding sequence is TGTGCCGTTGGGGGGACAAAGGGACAGCCCCAGCATTTT. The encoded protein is CAVGGTKGQPQHF.

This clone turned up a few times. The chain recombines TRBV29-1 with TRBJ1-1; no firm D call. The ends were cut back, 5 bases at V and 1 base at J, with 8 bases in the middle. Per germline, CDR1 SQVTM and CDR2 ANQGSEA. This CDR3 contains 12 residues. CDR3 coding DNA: TGCAGCGTTCGTCAGACGAACACTGAAGCTTTCTTT. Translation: CSVRQTNTEAFF.